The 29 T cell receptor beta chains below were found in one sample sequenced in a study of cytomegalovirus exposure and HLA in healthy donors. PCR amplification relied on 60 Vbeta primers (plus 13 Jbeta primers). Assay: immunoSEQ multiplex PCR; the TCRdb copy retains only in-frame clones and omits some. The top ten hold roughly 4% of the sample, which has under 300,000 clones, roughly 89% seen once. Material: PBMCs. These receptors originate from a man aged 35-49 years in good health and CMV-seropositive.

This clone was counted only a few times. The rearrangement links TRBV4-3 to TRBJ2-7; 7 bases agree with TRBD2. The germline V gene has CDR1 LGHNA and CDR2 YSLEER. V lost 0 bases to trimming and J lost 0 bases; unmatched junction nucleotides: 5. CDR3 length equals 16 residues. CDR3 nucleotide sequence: TGCGCCAGCAGCCAAGAGTGGGAGGGTTTCTCCTACGAGCAGTACTTC. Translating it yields CASSQEWEGFSYEQYF.

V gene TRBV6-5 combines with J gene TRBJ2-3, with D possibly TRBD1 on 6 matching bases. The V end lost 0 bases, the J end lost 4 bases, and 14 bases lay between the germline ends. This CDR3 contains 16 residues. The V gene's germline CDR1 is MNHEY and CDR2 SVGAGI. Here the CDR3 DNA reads TGTGCCAGCAGTTACTCGGGGGCCGAGGGTGCAGATACGCAGTATTTT. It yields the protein CASSYSGAEGADTQYF.

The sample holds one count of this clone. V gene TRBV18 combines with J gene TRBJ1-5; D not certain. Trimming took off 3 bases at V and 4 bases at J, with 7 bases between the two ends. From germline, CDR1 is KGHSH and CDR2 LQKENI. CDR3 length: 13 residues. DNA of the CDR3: TGTGCCAGCTCACCCGCGGATAATCAGCCCCAGCATTTT. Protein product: CASSPADNQPQHF.

DNA for the CDR3: TGTGCCAGCAGCCCTAGACAGGGTGACGAGCAGTACTTC. As protein: CASSPRQGDEQYF. The chain combines TRBV7-6 with TRBJ2-7, with 7 bases aligning to TRBD1. Germline V lookup: CDR1 SGHVS, CDR2 FNYEAQ. Trimming removed 5 bases from V and 5 bases from J; junction bases left unmatched: 6. This CDR3 comprises 13 residues. The entire variable domain, with the rest obtained from reference TRBV7-6 and TRBJ2-7, is as follows: GAGVSQSPRYKVTKRGQDVALRCDPISGHVSLYWYRQALGQGPEFLTYFNYEAQQDKSGLPNDRFSAERPEGSISTLTIQRTEQRDSAMYRCASSPRQGDEQYFGPGTRLTVT.

The CDR3 region is CASSFQATMNTEAFF. Written as DNA, the CDR3 is TGTGCCAGCAGCTTCCAGGCGACTATGAACACTGAAGCTTTCTTT. V is TRBV5-5 and J is TRBJ1-1; no clear D gene. The CDR3 is 15 amino acids. With 2 bases removed from V and 0 bases from J, the gap between germline ends came to 11 bases. Germline loops: CDR1 SGHKS, CDR2 YYEKEE (reference sequence). Variable domain in full (rest from reference TRBV5-5 and TRBJ1-1): DAGVTQSPTHLIKTRGQQVTLRCSPISGHKSVSWYQQVLGQGPQFIFQYYEKEERGRGNFPDRFSARQFPNYSSELNVNALLLGDSALYLCASSFQATMNTEAFFGQGTRLTVV.

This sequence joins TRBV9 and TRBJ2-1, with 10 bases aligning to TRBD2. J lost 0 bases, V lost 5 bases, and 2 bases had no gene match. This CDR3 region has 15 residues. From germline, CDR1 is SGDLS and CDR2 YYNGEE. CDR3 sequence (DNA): TGTGCCAGCAGTCTAGCGGGAGACTCCTACAATGAGCAGTTCTTC. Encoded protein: CASSLAGDSYNEQFF.

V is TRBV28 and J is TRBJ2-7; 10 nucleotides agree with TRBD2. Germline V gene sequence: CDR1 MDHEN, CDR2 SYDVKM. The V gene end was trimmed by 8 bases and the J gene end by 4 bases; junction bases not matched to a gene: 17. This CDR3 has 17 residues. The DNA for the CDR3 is TGTGCCAGCGGCTTATTTCCTCTAGCGGGAGTTTGTTACGAGCAGTACTTC. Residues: CASGLFPLAGVCYEQYF.

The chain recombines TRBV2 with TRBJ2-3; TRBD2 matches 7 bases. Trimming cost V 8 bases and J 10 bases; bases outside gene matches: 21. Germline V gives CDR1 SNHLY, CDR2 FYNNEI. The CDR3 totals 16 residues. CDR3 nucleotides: TGTGCCAGCCAGTACTCACGGGACGGGGACTACGTCGCGCAGTATTTT. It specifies CASQYSRDGDYVAQYF. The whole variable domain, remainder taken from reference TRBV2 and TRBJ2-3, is EPEVTQTPSHQVTQMGQEVILRCVPISNHLYFYWYRQILGQKVEFLVSFYNNEISEKSEIFDDQFSVERPDGSNFTLKIRSTKLEDSAMYFCASQYSRDGDYVAQYFGPGTRLTVL.

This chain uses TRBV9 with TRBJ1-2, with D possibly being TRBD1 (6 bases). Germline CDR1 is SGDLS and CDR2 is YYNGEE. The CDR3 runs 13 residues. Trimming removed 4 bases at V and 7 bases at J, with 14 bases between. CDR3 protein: CASSPSGAGGYTF. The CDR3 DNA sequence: TGTGCCAGCAGCCCCTCAGGGGCAGGTGGCTACACCTTC.

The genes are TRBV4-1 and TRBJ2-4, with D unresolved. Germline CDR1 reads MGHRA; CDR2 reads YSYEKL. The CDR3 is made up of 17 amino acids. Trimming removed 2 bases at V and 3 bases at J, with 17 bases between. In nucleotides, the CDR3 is TGCGCCAGCAGCCAACCTACAGTGACCACCCACAAAAACATTCAGTACTTC. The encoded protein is CASSQPTVTTHKNIQYF.

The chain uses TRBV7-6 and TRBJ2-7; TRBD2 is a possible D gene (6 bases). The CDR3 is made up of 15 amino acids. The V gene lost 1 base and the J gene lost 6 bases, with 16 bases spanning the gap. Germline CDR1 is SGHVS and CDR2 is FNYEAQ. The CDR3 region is CASSLGAGGQAEQYF. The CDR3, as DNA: TGTGCCAGCAGCTTAGGGGCCGGGGGTCAGGCCGAGCAGTACTTC.

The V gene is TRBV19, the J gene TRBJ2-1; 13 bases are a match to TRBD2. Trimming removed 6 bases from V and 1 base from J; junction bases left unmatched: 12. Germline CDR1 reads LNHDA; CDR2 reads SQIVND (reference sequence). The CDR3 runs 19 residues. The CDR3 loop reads CASSHRGGLAGVSYNEQFF. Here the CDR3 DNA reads TGTGCCAGTAGCCACAGGGGAGGACTAGCGGGAGTATCCTACAATGAGCAGTTCTTC.

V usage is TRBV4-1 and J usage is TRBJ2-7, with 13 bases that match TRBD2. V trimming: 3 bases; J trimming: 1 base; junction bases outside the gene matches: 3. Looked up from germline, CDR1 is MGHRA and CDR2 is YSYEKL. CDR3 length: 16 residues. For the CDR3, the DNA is TGCGCCAGCAGCCATGGGGGACTAGCGGGATCCTACGAGCAGTACTTC. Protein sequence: CASSHGGLAGSYEQYF.

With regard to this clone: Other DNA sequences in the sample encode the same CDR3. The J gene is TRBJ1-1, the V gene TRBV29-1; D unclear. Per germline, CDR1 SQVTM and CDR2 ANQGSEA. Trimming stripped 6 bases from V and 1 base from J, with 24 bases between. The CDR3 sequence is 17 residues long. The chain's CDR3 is CSVFTSRRRHTNTEAFF. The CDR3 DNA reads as TGCAGCGTGTTCACAAGTAGGAGACGGCATACGAACACTGAAGCTTTCTTT.

The DNA for the CDR3 is TGTGCCAGCAGCTTAGCTCGGACAGCAGATACGCAGTATTTT. This encodes CASSLARTADTQYF. This chain uses TRBV11-2 with TRBJ2-3, with D possibly matching TRBD1 (6 bases). Germline loops: CDR1 SGHAT, CDR2 FQNNGV. The CDR3 contains 14 residues. V gave up 1 base and J gave up 4 bases, with 9 bases separating them.

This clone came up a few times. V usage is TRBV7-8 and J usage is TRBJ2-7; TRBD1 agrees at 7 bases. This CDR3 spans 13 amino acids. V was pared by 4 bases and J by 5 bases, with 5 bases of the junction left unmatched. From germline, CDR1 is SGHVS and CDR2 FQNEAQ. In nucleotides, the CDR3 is TGTGCCAGCAGCTCACAGGGGACGGACGAGCAGTACTTC. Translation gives CASSSQGTDEQYF.

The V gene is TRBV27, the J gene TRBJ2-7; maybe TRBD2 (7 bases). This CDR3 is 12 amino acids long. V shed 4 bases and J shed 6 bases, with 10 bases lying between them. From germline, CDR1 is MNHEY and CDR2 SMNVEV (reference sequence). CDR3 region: CASSWGGREQYF. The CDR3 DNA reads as TGTGCCAGCAGTTGGGGGGGCCGCGAGCAGTACTTC.

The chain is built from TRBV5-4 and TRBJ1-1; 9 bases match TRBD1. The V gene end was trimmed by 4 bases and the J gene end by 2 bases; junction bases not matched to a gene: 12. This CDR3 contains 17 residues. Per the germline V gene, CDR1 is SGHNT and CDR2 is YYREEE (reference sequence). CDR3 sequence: CASSTRTGVDFNTEAFF. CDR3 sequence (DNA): TGTGCCAGCAGCACCCGGACAGGGGTTGACTTTAACACTGAAGCTTTCTTT.

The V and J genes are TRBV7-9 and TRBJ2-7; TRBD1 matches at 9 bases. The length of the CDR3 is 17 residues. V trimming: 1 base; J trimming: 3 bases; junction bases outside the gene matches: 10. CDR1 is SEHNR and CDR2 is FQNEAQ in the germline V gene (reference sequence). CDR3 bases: TGTGCCAGCAGCTTAGGAGGAGGGACAGGGTTGCTCTACGAGCAGTACTTC. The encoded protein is CASSLGGGTGLLYEQYF.

The DNA of the CDR3 is TGTGCCAGCAGCTTAGCGTCGGGACTAGCGGGGTCCTACGAGCAGTACTTC. Its translation: CASSLASGLAGSYEQYF. This chain connects TRBV11-2 to TRBJ2-7; 13 bases agree with TRBD2. Germline CDR1 and CDR2: SGHAT and FQNNGV. With 1 base clipped from V and 1 base from J, the junction kept 4 bases outside the gene matches. The length of the CDR3 is 17 residues.

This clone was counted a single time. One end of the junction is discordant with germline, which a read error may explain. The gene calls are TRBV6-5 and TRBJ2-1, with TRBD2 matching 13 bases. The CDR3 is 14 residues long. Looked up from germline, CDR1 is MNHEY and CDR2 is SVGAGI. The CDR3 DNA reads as TGTGCCAGCAACACTCCGGGACTAGCGGGAAAGGTGGTCTTC. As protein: CASNTPGLAGKVVF.

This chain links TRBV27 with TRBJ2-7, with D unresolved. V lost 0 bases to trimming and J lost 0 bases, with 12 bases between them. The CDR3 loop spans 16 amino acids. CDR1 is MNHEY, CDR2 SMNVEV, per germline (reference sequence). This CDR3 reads CASSLSYGLSSYEQYF. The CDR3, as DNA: TGTGCCAGCAGTTTATCCTACGGGTTGAGCTCCTACGAGCAGTACTTC.

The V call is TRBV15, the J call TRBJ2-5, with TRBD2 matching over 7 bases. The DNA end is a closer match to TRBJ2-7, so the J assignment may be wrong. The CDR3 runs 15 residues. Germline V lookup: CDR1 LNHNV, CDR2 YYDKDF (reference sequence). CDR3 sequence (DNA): TGTGCCACCAGCAAGGCGGGAGCCCTCTCCTACGAGCAGTACTTC. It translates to CATSKAGALSYEQYF.

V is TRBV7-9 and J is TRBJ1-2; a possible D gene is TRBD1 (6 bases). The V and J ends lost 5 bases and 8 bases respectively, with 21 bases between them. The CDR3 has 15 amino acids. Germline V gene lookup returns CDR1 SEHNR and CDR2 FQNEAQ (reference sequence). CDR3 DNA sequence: TGTGCCAGCAGCCTGCAGGCGGACAGTTCCATGGGCTACACCTTC. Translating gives CASSLQADSSMGYTF. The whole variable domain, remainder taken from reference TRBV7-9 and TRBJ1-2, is DTGVSQNPRHKITKRGQNVTFRCDPISEHNRLYWYRQTLGQGPEFLTYFQNEAQLEKSRLLSDRFSAERPKGSFSTLEIQRTEQGDSAMYLCASSLQADSSMGYTFGSGTRLTVV.

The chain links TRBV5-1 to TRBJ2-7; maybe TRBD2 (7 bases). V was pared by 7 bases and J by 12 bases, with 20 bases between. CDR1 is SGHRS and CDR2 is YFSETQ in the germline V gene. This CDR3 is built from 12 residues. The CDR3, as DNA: TGCGCCAGCTCAAGGGGGGGGGCTGAGATGTACTTC. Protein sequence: CASSRGGAEMYF.

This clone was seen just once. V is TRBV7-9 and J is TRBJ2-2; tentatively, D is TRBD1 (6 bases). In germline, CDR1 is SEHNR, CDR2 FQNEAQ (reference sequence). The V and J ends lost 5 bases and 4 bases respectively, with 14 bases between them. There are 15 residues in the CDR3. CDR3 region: CASSHSLGGTGELFF. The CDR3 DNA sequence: TGTGCCAGCAGCCACTCTCTAGGGGGCACCGGGGAGCTGTTTTTT.

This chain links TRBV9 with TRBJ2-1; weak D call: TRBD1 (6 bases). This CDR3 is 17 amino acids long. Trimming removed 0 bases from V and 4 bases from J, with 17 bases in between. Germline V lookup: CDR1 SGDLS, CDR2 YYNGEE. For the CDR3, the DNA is TGTGCCAGCAGCGTAGCATGGTCAGGGGCAGATTACAATGAGCAGTTCTTC. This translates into CASSVAWSGADYNEQFF.

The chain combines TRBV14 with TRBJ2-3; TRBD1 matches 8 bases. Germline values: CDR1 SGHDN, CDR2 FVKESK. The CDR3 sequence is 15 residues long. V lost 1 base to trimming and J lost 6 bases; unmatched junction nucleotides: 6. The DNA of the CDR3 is TGTGCCAGCAGCCAAGCTGTCCGGACAGGGGATACGCAGTATTTT. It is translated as CASSQAVRTGDTQYF. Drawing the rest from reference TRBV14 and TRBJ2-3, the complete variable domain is EAGVTQFPSHSVIEKGQTVTLRCDPISGHDNLYWYRRVMGKEIKFLLHFVKESKQDESGMPNNRFLAERTGGTYSTLKVQPAELEDSGVYFCASSQAVRTGDTQYFGPGTRLTVL.

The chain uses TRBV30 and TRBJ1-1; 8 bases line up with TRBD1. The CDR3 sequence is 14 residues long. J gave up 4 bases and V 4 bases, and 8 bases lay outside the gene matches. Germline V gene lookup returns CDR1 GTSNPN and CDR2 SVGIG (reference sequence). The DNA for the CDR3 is TGTGCCTGGAAACCAGGGGGCGCGAGCACTGAAGCTTTCTTT. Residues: CAWKPGGASTEAFF.